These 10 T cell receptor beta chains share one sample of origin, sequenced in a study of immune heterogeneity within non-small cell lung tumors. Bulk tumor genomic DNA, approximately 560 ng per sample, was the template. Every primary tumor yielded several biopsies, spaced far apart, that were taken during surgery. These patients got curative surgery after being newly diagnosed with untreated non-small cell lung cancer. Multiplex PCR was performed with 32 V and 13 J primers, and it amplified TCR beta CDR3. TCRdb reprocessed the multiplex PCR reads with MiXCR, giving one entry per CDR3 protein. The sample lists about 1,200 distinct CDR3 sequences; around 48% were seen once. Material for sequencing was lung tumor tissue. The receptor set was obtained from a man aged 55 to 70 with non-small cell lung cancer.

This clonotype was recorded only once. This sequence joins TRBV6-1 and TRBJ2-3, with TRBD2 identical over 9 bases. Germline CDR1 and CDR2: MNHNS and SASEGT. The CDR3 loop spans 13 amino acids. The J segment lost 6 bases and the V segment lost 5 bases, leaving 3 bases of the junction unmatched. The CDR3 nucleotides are TGTGCCAGCAGTCGGGGACTAGCTGATACGCAGTATTTT. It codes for CASSRGLADTQYF.

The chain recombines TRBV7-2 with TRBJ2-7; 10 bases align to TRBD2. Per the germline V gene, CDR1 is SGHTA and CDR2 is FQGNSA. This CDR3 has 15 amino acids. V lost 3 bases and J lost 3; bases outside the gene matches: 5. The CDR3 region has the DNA TGTGCCAGCAGCTTTACGGGACTAGCGAGCTACGAGCAGTACTTC. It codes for CASSFTGLASYEQYF.

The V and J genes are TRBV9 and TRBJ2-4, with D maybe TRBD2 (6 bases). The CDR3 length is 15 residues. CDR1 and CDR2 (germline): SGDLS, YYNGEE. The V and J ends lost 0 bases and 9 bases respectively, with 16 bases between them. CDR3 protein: CASSVGASEDTIQYF. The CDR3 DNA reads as TGTGCCAGCAGCGTAGGTGCTAGCGAAGACACCATTCAGTACTTC.

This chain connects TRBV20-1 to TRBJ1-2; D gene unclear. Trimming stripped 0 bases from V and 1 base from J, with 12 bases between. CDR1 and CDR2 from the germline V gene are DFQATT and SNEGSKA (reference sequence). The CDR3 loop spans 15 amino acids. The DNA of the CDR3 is TGCAGTGCTAGAGATCCCTCATACAATAACTATGGCTACACCTTC. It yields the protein CSARDPSYNNYGYTF.

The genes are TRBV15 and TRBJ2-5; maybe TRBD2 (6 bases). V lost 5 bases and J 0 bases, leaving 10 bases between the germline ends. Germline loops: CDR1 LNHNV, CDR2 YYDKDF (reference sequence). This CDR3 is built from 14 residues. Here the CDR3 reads CATSGTSYQETQYF. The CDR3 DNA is TGTGCCACCAGCGGGACTTCGTACCAAGAGACCCAGTACTTC.

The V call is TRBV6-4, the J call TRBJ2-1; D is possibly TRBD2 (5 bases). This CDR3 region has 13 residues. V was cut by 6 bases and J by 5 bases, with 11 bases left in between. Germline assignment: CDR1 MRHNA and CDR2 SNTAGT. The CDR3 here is CASSGSSDNEQFF. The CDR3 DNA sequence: TGTGCCAGCAGCGGTAGTAGCGACAATGAGCAGTTCTTC.

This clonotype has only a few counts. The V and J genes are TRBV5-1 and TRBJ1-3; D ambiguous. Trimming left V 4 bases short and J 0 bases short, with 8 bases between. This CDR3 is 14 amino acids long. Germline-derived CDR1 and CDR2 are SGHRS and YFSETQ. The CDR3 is CASSPHISGNTIYF. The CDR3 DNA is TGCGCCAGCAGCCCACACATCTCTGGAAACACCATATATTTT.

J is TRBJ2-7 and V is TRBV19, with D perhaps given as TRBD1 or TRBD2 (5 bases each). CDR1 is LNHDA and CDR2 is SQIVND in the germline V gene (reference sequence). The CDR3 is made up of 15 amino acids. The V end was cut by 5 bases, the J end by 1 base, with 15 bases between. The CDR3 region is CASSLNRDGSYEQYF. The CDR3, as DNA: TGTGCCAGTAGTCTAAACCGGGACGGATCCTACGAGCAGTACTTC.

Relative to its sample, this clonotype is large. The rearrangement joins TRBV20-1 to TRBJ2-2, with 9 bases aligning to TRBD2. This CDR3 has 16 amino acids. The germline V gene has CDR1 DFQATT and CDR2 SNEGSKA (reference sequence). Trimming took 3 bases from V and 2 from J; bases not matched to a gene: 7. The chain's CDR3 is CSASPTSGFNTGELFF. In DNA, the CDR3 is TGCAGTGCTAGTCCGACTAGCGGATTCAACACCGGGGAGCTGTTTTTT.

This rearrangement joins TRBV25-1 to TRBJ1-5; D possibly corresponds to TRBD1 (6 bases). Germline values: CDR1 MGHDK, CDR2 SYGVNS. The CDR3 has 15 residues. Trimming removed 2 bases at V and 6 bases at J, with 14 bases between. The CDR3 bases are TGTGCCAGCAGTGAAGCCGAGGGGGGCGGTCAGCCCCAGCATTTT. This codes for CASSEAEGGGQPQHF.